This T cell receptor (beta chain) emerged from a study of T-cell reconstitution after alpha-beta-depleted transplantation in children (dated by TCRdb to between 2015 and 2016). Broadly, across the study: T-cell immune reconstitution after TCRalphabeta/CD19-depleted allogeneic hematopoietic cell transplantation in children was quantitatively tracked in the study by means of TCR repertoire profiling.

As to this clonotype: This clone's antigen is unknown. Qualities for individual bases were not recorded, and no much larger clone is one base off.

Per the publication, the treatment or condition label means: allogeneic hematopoietic cell transplantation with graft depleted of TCRalphabeta T cells and CD19 B cells. Transplant recipients were children who received TCRalphabeta/CD19-depleted allogeneic hematopoietic cell grafts. Points the paper makes about the study in general: Over the following months the frequencies of hyperexpanded clones went down, and after one year T-cell counts and TCRbeta diversity were mostly credited to newly produced T cells. About two months after transplant, the apparently early recovery of alphabetaT-cell counts reportedly depended on just several hundred clones that had expanded rapidly and came from non-depleted graft cells. In some patients, high TCRbeta diversity at day 60 was attributed to recipient T cells and intrathymic progenitors that had survived conditioning.

Libraries came from PCR. Sequencing was performed on an Illumina HiSeq 2500. TCR libraries were prepared with molecular barcoding, using unique molecular identifiers to normalize TCRbeta repertoire quantification. The public reads were reprocessed in TCRdb via fastp at Q25 and MiXCR, keeping in-frame beta chains. Every distinct CDR3 protein forms one entry, paired with its most common genes and DNA. The sample table contains 600,000 to 800,000 distinct CDR3 sequences; only one count was recorded for around 12% of them. Around 0.8% of the sample goes to the ten largest clones. From the germline V gene, CDR1 is SGHRS and CDR2 is YFSETQ. V drops 7 bases and J drops 6 bases, leaving 12 bases in between. The CDR3 goes from the cysteine to the phenylalanine over 12 residues. The read is trimmed to its CDR3 DNA, 36 bases read in frame from base 1.

The receptor chain draws on TRBV5-1 and TRBJ2-3; D gene: possibly TRBD2, on 6 matching bases. This specimen was PBMCs, taken before TCRalphabeta/CD19-depleted stem cell transplant. The sequence derives from a girl aged 2 to 9 with congenital amegakaryocytic thrombocytopenia, due to receive a stem cell transplant. The nucleotide sequence is given as TGCGCCAGCGCACGGGAGTACGATACGCAGTATTTT. This sequence encodes CASAREYDTQYF.